These T cell receptor beta chains were read from a single sample in a study of control samples from healthy donors and cancer patients. The assay was immunoSEQ multiplex PCR, and TCRdb's table has in-frame clones only and misses some. The sample records approximately 58,000 clones, around 87% being singletons. The sequenced sample was PBMCs. The receptors were sampled from a woman aged 60-70 years with lung cancer. Each CDR3 is given with its conserved first and last residue. D genes are given only for firm matches. Clone size is given for some rows only: seen once, a few or many times, or a class if the clone is expanded.

v_gene	j_gene	d_gene	abundance	CDR3nt	CDR3aa
TRBV5-4	TRBJ1-6	TRBD1	-	TGTGCCAGCAGCTCAGAGGGGACAGGGAATTCACCCCTCCACTTT	CASSSEGTGNSPLHF
TRBV18	TRBJ2-7	-	-	TGTGCCAGCTCACGTCCGGGCGGGCGGACCTACGAGCAGTACTTC	CASSRPGGRTYEQYF
TRBV19	TRBJ1-5	-	-	TGTGCCAGTAGTTCCGGAGCTCAGCCCCAGCATTTT	CASSSGAQPQHF
TRBV18	TRBJ1-6	-	-	TGTGCCAGCTCCGGGACCGACAATTCGGCCCTCCACTTT	CASSGTDNSALHF
TRBV18	TRBJ2-2	-	-	TGTGCCAGCTCACCCGGCCCCGGGGAGCTGTTTTTT	CASSPGPGELFF
TRBV19	TRBJ2-3	-	-	TGTGCCAGTAGTATCCCCGGAGGAAGTACAGATACGCAGTATTTT	CASSIPGGSTDTQYF
TRBV7-2	TRBJ2-2	-	-	TGTGCCAGCAGCTTAGCGCTGACATCCGGGGAGCTGTTTTTT	CASSLALTSGELFF
TRBV5-1	TRBJ1-5	-	-	TGCGCCAGCAGCTTGGCGGGGGGAGGTCAGCCCCAGCATTTT	CASSLAGGGQPQHF
TRBV29-1	TRBJ2-5	-	once	TGCAGCGTTGATCCCGCAGGGCAAGAGACCCAGTACTTC	CSVDPAGQETQYF
TRBV2	TRBJ2-7	-	-	TGTGCCAGCAGTGATCAGGCCTACGAGCAGTACTTC	CASSDQAYEQYF
TRBV6-1	TRBJ2-7	TRBD2	-	TGTGCCAGCAGTGAGATCCCTAGCGGGATGGTTTACGAGCAGTACTTC	CASSEIPSGMVYEQYF